This is a list of T cell receptor beta chains from one sample in a study of Ad26.COV2.S vaccination and SARS-CoV-2 variants. The method was immunoSEQ multiplex PCR; TCRdb's version includes in-frame clones alone and lacks a portion of them. The profile shows about 380,000 clones, 83% of them singletons. This specimen was peripheral blood, taken in a trial of Ad26.COV2.S vaccine versus placebo. The receptor set was obtained from a person between 18 and 60 years old who received the Ad26.COV2.S COVID-19 vaccine or a placebo. CDR3s include the opening cysteine and the closing phenylalanine or tryptophan. A D gene is named only where the DNA matches it firmly. Clone size is stated in some rows and not others, as once, few, many or a class when expanded.

clone_size	v_call	d_call	j_call	cdr3_nt	cdr3_aa
.	TRBV5-1	.	TRBJ2-1	TGCGCCAGCAGCTTGGTTGGAGGGAGGGAGCAGTTCTTC	CASSLVGGREQFF
.	TRBV5-1	.	TRBJ1-2	TGCGCCAGCAGCTTGGAGGGGGAAGGCTACACCTTC	CASSLEGEGYTF
.	TRBV11-2	.	TRBJ1-3	TGTGCCAGCAGCTTGGAACAGTTTACTGGAAACACCATATATTTT	CASSLEQFTGNTIYF
.	TRBV9	.	TRBJ2-1	TGTGCCAGCAGCGTAGTTGGTGGGACCTACAATGAGCAGTTCTTC	CASSVVGGTYNEQFF
.	TRBV7-2	.	TRBJ2-3	TGTGCCAGCAGCTCTCTTCTAGGTCCAGATACGCAGTATTTT	CASSSLLGPDTQYF
.	TRBV5-8	TRBD2	TRBJ2-2	TGTGCCAGCAGCCCCCAGGCGGGAGGTACCGGGGAGCTGTTTTTT	CASSPQAGGTGELFF
.	TRBV7-2	TRBD2	TRBJ2-3	TGTGCCAGCAGCACATGGACTAGCGTCACAGATACGCAGTATTTT	CASSTWTSVTDTQYF
few	TRBV10-3	.	TRBJ1-1	TGTGCCATCAGTGAGTCGAAAGGGGTGAACACTGAAGCTTTCTTT	CAISESKGVNTEAFF
.	TRBV7-2	.	TRBJ1-6	TGTGCCAGCAGCTTTTTGGGCCCTCGGTCATCACCCCTCCACTTT	CASSFLGPRSSPLHF
.	TRBV7-9	.	TRBJ2-1	TGTGCCAGCAGGACCCGTTTCGGGGCCGACTACAATGAGCAGTTCTTC	CASRTRFGADYNEQFF
.	TRBV5-1	.	TRBJ1-6	TGCGCCAGCAGCTCCGACGGGATTTCACCCCTCCACTTT	CASSSDGISPLHF
.	TRBV19	.	TRBJ1-2	TGTGCCAGTAGCTACCCTTCCACAGGGAACTATGGCTACACCTTC	CASSYPSTGNYGYTF
.	TRBV10-1	.	TRBJ2-7	TGCGCCAGCAGTTACCTGGGGGGCTACGAGCAGTACTTC	CASSYLGGYEQYF
.	TRBV11-1	TRBD2	TRBJ2-1	TGTGCCAGCAGAGGCGGGGGGTCCTACAATGAGCAGTTCTTC	CASRGGGSYNEQFF
.	TRBV28	.	TRBJ2-7	TGTGCCAGCAGTTTTTCGACAGGGAGGTACGAGCAGTACTTC	CASSFSTGRYEQYF
many	TRBV3-1/TRBV3-2	.	TRBJ1-1	TGTGCCAGCAGCCTCCGGACGGGGTGGACTGAAGCTTTCTTT	CASSLRTGWTEAFF
.	TRBV11-2	TRBD1	TRBJ1-1	TGTGCCAGCAGCTTAGGACAGGGGTCAACTGAAGCTTTCTTT	CASSLGQGSTEAFF
.	TRBV29-1	.	TRBJ2-5	TGCAGCGTTGAAGATCCCGGGGAAGCAGAGACCCAGTACTTC	CSVEDPGEAETQYF
.	TRBV4-1	.	TRBJ1-4	TGCGCCAGCAGCCCCGACAGGCGTCCAAATGAAAAACTGTTTTTT	CASSPDRRPNEKLFF
.	TRBV3-1/TRBV3-2	.	TRBJ2-7	TGTGCCAGCAGCCAGTATACAGGGTCCTACGAGCAGTACTTC	CASSQYTGSYEQYF